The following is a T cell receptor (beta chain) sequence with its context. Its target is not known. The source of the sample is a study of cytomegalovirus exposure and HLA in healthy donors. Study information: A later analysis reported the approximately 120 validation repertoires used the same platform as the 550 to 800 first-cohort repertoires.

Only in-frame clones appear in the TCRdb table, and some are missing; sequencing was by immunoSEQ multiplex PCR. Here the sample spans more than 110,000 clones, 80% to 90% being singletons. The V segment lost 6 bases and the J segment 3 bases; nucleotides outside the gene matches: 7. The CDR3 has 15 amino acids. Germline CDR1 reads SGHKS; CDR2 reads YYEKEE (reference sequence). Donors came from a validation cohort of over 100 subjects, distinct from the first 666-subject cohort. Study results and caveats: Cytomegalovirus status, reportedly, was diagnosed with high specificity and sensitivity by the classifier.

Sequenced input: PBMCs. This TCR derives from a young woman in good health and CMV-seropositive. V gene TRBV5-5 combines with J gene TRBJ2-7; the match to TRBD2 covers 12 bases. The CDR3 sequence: CASTIGLAGYYEQYF. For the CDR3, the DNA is TGTGCCAGCACCATTGGACTAGCGGGGTACTACGAGCAGTACTTC.